This TCR beta chain was identified in a study of shared clonotypes between healthy human individuals. Some clones are missing from TCRdb's copy, which holds only in-frame ones; the method was immunoSEQ multiplex PCR. The data show nearly 2 million clones, about 94% seen once. Germline V lookup: CDR1 WNHNN, CDR2 SYGVQD (reference sequence). CDR3 length equals 14 residues. The ends were cut back, 0 bases at V and 6 bases at J, with 10 bases in the middle. It was CD45RO-negative cells, positively selected for CCR7, that made up naive CD8 cells, with terminally differentiated effector memory CD45RA+ cells excluded.

The TCR originated in a man younger than 30 in good health. The rearrangement uses TRBV10-1 and TRBJ2-3, with unresolved D. The sequencing sample was made of naive CD8+ T cells sorted from blood. The CDR3 DNA reads as TGCGCCAGCAGTGAGTCTTATGCTGGGGATACGCAGTATTTT. Protein: CASSESYAGDTQYF.